The 26 T cell receptor beta chains below were found in one sample sequenced in a study of CD8+CD57+ T cells in acquired aplastic anemia (dated by TCRdb to the late 2010s). The reads were generated on an Illumina HiSeq 2000. TCR beta VDJ combination and CDR3 sequence profiling used genomic DNA as the template. Clones were called with MiXCR by TCRdb after fastp trimmed the public reads at Q25, and only in-frame beta chains were retained. Identical CDR3 proteins give one entry, which carries the most common genes and DNA. This sample comprises 100,000 to 150,000 distinct CDR3 sequences, 30% to 45% of them detected only once. The ten largest account for roughly 3% of the sample. Expansion of CD8+CD57+ cells had been shown by flow cytometry in the patients chosen for sequencing. The sequenced sample consisted of sorted CD4+, CD8+, or CD8+CD57+ T cells (not recorded which) from PBMCs. The receptor set was obtained from a human donor with aplastic anemia.

This clonotype has only a few counts. This chain uses TRBV27 with TRBJ2-1, with D possibly TRBD2 on 5 matching bases. Germline V gene lookup returns CDR1 MNHEY and CDR2 SMNVEV (reference sequence). V lost 6 bases and J 6 bases, leaving 12 bases between the germline ends. The length of the CDR3 is 13 residues. CDR3 in DNA: TGTGCCAGCAGCTCCTCGAGGGTCAATGAGCAGTTCTTC. Amino acid sequence: CASSSSRVNEQFF.

This clonotype was observed a few times. This chain joins TRBV18 and TRBJ2-1; tentative D call: TRBD2 (6 bases). The CDR3 is made up of 14 amino acids. CDR1 and CDR2 (germline): KGHSH, LQKENI. V lost 6 bases and J lost 4, with 13 bases in between. The CDR3 DNA reads TGTGCCAGCTCCCTCCCGGGGGAGTACAATGAGCAGTTCTTC. Protein product: CASSLPGEYNEQFF.

This clonotype was detected only a few times. A much larger clone lies one base from this, so it may be a read error. The rearrangement joins TRBV5-1 to TRBJ2-3, with 10 bases that match TRBD2. The CDR3 runs to 14 residues. From germline, CDR1 is SGHRS and CDR2 YFSETQ. The CDR3 is CARSSSGGVDTQYF. The CDR3 DNA is TGCGCCCGCAGCTCTAGCGGGGGTGTAGATACGCAGTATTTT.

This chain connects TRBV6-2 or TRBV6-3 to TRBJ1-5; unclear D gene. This CDR3 contains 14 residues. Germline V gene sequence: CDR1 MNHEY, CDR2 SVGEGT. Trimming removed 0 bases at V and 4 bases at J, with 7 bases between. This CDR3 reads CASSYSGKNQPQHF. The DNA for the CDR3 is TGTGCCAGCAGTTACTCGGGGAAAAATCAGCCCCAGCATTTT.

Details on this clonotype: One end of the junction fails to match germline, which may point to a read error. The V call is TRBV5-4, the J call TRBJ2-2; D may match TRBD1 or TRBD2 (6 bases each). Germline assignment: CDR1 SGHNT and CDR2 YYREEE (reference sequence). The CDR3 consists of 15 residues. The CDR3 protein is CASRSRGVDTGGLFF. CDR3 nucleotides: TGTGCCAGCAGAAGCAGGGGTGTAGATACCGGGGGGCTGTTTTTT.

Regarding this clonotype: A read error is possible here, since a much larger clone lies one base away. The J gene is TRBJ1-1, the V gene TRBV14, with D hard to call. Trimming took off 0 bases at V and 2 bases at J, with 10 bases between the two ends. Per the germline V gene, CDR1 is SGHDN and CDR2 is FVKESK. The CDR3 consists of 15 residues. CDR3 region: CASSQDFIDNTEAFF. The CDR3 coding sequence is TGTGCCAGCAGCCAAGATTTCATAGATAACACTGAAGCTTTCTTT.

The gene calls are TRBV19 and TRBJ1-2; 12 nucleotides align to TRBD1. Trimming at V came to 10 bases and at J to 0 bases, leaving 6 bases not matched to a gene. Looked up from germline, CDR1 is LNHDA and CDR2 is SQIVND (reference sequence). The CDR3 loop spans 15 amino acids. Here the CDR3 reads CATGGQGASNYGYTF. In DNA form, the CDR3 reads TGTGCCACCGGGGGACAGGGGGCTTCTAACTATGGCTACACCTTC.

CDR3 sequence reads: CASSRGGSGTGELYF. In DNA form, the CDR3 reads TGCGCCAGCAGCAGGGGAGGGTCGGGCACCGGGGAGCTGTACTTC. The chain has TRBV10-1 and TRBJ2-5; D perhaps matches TRBD2 (7 bases). Trimming took 6 bases from V and 13 from J, leaving 27 bases between them. The germline CDR1 and CDR2 sequences are WNHNN and SYGVQD (reference sequence). The CDR3 runs 15 residues.

This clonotype was detected many times. The chain is built from TRBV18 and TRBJ2-7; 7 nucleotides line up with TRBD1. V shed 6 bases and J 2 bases; nucleotides not matched to a gene: 1. Germline V gene data show CDR1 as KGHSH and CDR2 as LQKENI. The CDR3 extends over 12 amino acids. The CDR3 protein is CASSQGAYEQYF. In DNA, the CDR3 is TGTGCCAGCTCCCAGGGGGCCTACGAGCAGTACTTC.

This clonotype was counted at least ten times. The chain carries TRBV7-3 and TRBJ1-4; TRBD1 agrees at 8 bases. The CDR3 length is 13 residues. From germline, CDR1 is SGHTA and CDR2 FQGTGA. The V gene end was trimmed by 3 bases and the J gene end by 6 bases; junction bases not matched to a gene: 0. The CDR3 here is CASSLDRDEKLFF. For the CDR3, the DNA is TGTGCCAGCAGCTTGGACAGGGATGAAAAACTGTTTTTT.

At least ten counts were recorded for this clonotype. V is TRBV20-1 and J is TRBJ1-5; TRBD1 matches 10 bases. Germline V gives CDR1 DFQATT, CDR2 SNEGSKA (reference sequence). The CDR3 is 16 amino acids. V dropped 5 bases and J dropped 3; count of bases not matched to a gene: 10. The CDR3, as DNA: TGCAGTGCTCGGAGGGACAGGGGATATAACAATCAGCCCCAGCATTTT. Protein: CSARRDRGYNNQPQHF.

The sample holds many counts of this clonotype. The CDR3 DNA reads as TGCAGTGCTAGCCCCCCTTCGGTCTCTGAAGCTTTCTTT. Translating gives CSASPPSVSEAFF. This sequence joins TRBV20-1 and TRBJ1-1; no clear D gene. V was cut by 3 bases and J by 6 bases, with 14 bases left in between. The germline V gene encodes CDR1 DFQATT and CDR2 SNEGSKA (reference sequence). CDR3 length equals 13 residues.

The chain recombines TRBV15 with TRBJ1-1; unclear D gene. V was shortened by 0 bases and J by 0 bases, with 2 bases between the two germline ends. This CDR3 region has 13 residues. Germline CDR1 LNHNV, CDR2 YYDKDF (reference sequence). DNA of the CDR3: TGTGCCACCAGCAGAGATATGAACACTGAAGCTTTCTTT. Translation gives CATSRDMNTEAFF.

This sequence joins TRBV24-1 and TRBJ2-5; TRBD1 is a possible D gene (6 bases). The CDR3 is 14 residues long. Trimming pared 8 bases from V and 5 bases from J, leaving 17 bases between. From germline, CDR1 is KGHDR and CDR2 SFDVKD. The CDR3 DNA is TGTGCCACCACCAACCGAGGGGGTTCCGAGACCCAGTACTTC. Protein product: CATTNRGGSETQYF.

A few counts support this clonotype. The chain combines TRBV29-1 with TRBJ2-1; weak D call: TRBD2 (6 bases). With 4 bases removed from V and 7 bases from J, the gap between germline ends came to 17 bases. CDR1 and CDR2 from the germline V gene are SQVTM and ANQGSEA. The CDR3 runs 14 residues. The CDR3 sequence is CSVVPRGRINEQFF. The CDR3, as DNA: TGCAGCGTTGTCCCGCGGGGTAGGATAAATGAGCAGTTCTTC.

This clonotype was found many times. V is TRBV2 and J is TRBJ2-3; 8 bases are a match to TRBD2. The CDR3 consists of 15 residues. With V trimmed by 6 bases and J by 3 bases, 8 bases remained unmatched. CDR1 is SNHLY, CDR2 FYNNEI, per germline. This chain's CDR3 is CASSSGTSSTDTQYF. The CDR3 DNA reads TGTGCCAGCAGCTCCGGGACTAGTTCTACAGATACGCAGTATTTT.

In this sample, this clonotype turned up many times. The chain joins TRBV7-8 to TRBJ1-2, with 10 positions matching TRBD1. The germline gives CDR1 SGHVS, CDR2 FQNEAQ. The CDR3 contains 13 residues. V lost 5 bases to trimming and J lost 6 bases; unmatched junction nucleotides: 3. The CDR3 bases are TGTGCCAGCAGCCGGGACAGGGGAAATGGCTACACCTTC. Translated: CASSRDRGNGYTF.

This clonotype was found many times. The chain employs TRBV10-1 and TRBJ1-2; D not certain. The CDR3 runs to 15 residues. V was cut by 0 bases and J by 9 bases, with 17 bases left in between. The germline V gene has CDR1 WNHNN and CDR2 SYGVQD (reference sequence). Here the CDR3 reads CASSESKGGLLSYTF. In nucleotides, the CDR3 is TGCGCCAGCAGTGAGTCGAAAGGCGGCCTTTTGAGCTACACCTTC.

Many counts were recorded for this clonotype. V usage is TRBV24-1 and J usage is TRBJ2-3; D unclear. Germline V gene lookup returns CDR1 KGHDR and CDR2 SFDVKD. V was shortened by 6 bases and J by 7 bases, with 13 bases between the two germline ends. This CDR3 region has 13 residues. The chain's CDR3 is CATSNPLVYTQYF. The CDR3 bases are TGTGCCACCAGTAACCCCCTCGTCTATACGCAGTATTTT.

This clonotype was found many times. The chain joins TRBV2 to TRBJ2-7; D may correspond to TRBD1 or TRBD2 (5 bases each). Trimming stripped 5 bases from V and 5 bases from J, with 16 bases between. Germline values: CDR1 SNHLY, CDR2 FYNNEI. The CDR3 runs to 14 residues. CDR3 DNA: TGTGCCAGCAGTAGGGACCAAGGCGCCCACGAGCAGTACTTC. It is translated as CASSRDQGAHEQYF. The whole variable domain, remainder taken from reference TRBV2 and TRBJ2-7, is EPEVTQTPSHQVTQMGQEVILRCVPISNHLYFYWYRQILGQKVEFLVSFYNNEISEKSEIFDDQFSVERPDGSNFTLKIRSTKLEDSAMYFCASSRDQGAHEQYFGPGTRLTVT.

This clonotype was recorded many times. The J gene is TRBJ1-1, the V gene TRBV7-9; D not resolved. Germline V gives CDR1 SEHNR, CDR2 FQNEAQ (reference sequence). The CDR3 extends over 9 amino acids. The germline V and J ends were trimmed by 6 bases and 7 bases, with 3 bases remaining between them. In DNA form, the CDR3 reads TGTGCCAGCAGTTTTGAAGCTTTCTTT. It is translated as CASSFEAFF.

This clonotype was counted ten times or more. The chain carries TRBV24-1 and TRBJ1-1, with D unclear. The V gene lost 4 bases and the J gene lost 1 base, with 6 bases spanning the gap. CDR3 length equals 13 residues. Germline V CDR1 and CDR2: KGHDR, SFDVKD. The CDR3 sequence: CATSERENTEAFF. The CDR3 coding sequence is TGTGCCACCAGTGAGCGGGAGAACACTGAAGCTTTCTTT.

At least ten counts were recorded for this clonotype. The chain uses TRBV2 and TRBJ1-1; a possible D gene is TRBD1 (5 bases). CDR1 and CDR2 (germline): SNHLY, FYNNEI. CDR3 length: 13 residues. Trimming removed 8 bases from V and 10 bases from J, with 20 bases in between. CDR3 in amino acids: CASGGEVGLGAFF. In DNA, the CDR3 is TGTGCCAGCGGGGGGGAGGTAGGGTTGGGAGCTTTCTTT.

The genes are TRBV20-1 and TRBJ2-1; TRBD2 is a possible D gene (5 bases). CDR1 is DFQATT and CDR2 is SNEGSKA in the germline V gene (reference sequence). This CDR3 is built from 16 residues. Deletions cut 1 base from V and 10 bases from J, with 23 bases between. CDR3 in amino acids: CSARAWAGEQSGEQFF. The CDR3 bases are TGCAGTGCTAGAGCTTGGGCCGGGGAACAGAGTGGGGAGCAGTTCTTC.

The rearrangement joins TRBV20-1 to TRBJ2-5, with D possibly being TRBD2 (5 bases). Germline V gene sequence: CDR1 DFQATT, CDR2 SNEGSKA (reference sequence). This CDR3 region has 11 residues. With 8 bases removed from V and 9 bases from J, the gap between germline ends came to 16 bases. The CDR3 DNA reads TGCAGTTCGAGGACCTTGGAGGCCCAGTACTTC. It specifies CSSRTLEAQYF.

This clonotype has a count of ten or more. The chain uses TRBV12-3 or TRBV12-4 and TRBJ1-5; 9 positions match TRBD1. The CDR3 is 15 residues long. J gave up 3 bases and V 7 bases, and 7 bases lay outside the gene matches. The CDR3, as DNA: TGTGCCAGCACCCGGGGACAGGGAATCAATCAGCCCCAGCATTTT. This sequence encodes CASTRGQGINQPQHF.